The clone carrying this T cell receptor (beta chain) was seen repeatedly, ten times or more. What it binds is not known. MiXCR, applied by TCRdb to the reads, yields one record per CDR3 protein. The sample shows 550,000 to 850,000 distinct CDR3 sequences, about 33% of them seen only once. The CDR3 has 13 amino acids. After removal of 8 bases from V and 7 bases from J, the junction contained 5 bases not matched to a gene. Per germline, CDR1 SGHTA and CDR2 FQGNSA. The data stem from a study of T cell repertoires in cytomegalovirus infection. Study-wide background: Selection of CMV epitopes for the study included recently identified HLA-C-restricted and well-studied HLA-B-restricted ones.

Material: cultured PBMCs, obtained from culture after CMV antigen stimulation. The chain recombines TRBV7-2 with TRBJ2-1; 10 nucleotides match TRBD1. The TCR comes from a human donor in good health (CMV status not recorded). Some clones in this sample may be carry-over from other donors' samples. The CDR3 DNA sequence: TGTGCCAGCCGACAGGGGGCGGAAAATGAGCAGTTCTTC. Amino acid sequence: CASRQGAENEQFF.